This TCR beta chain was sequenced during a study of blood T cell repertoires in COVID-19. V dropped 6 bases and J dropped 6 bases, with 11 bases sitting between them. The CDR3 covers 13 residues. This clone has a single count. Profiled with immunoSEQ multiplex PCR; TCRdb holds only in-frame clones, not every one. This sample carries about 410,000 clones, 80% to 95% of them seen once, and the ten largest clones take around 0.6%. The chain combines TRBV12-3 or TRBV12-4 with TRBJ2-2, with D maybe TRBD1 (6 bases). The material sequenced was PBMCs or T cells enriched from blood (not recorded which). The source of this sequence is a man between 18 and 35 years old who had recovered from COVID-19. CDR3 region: CASRVRGAGELFF. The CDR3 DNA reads TGTGCCAGCAGGGTCAGGGGCGCCGGGGAGCTGTTTTTT.